The present entry profiles one TCR beta chain with its context. The antigen is unknown. The V and J ends lost 5 bases and 4 bases respectively, with 9 bases between them. Germline V lookup: CDR1 LNHDA, CDR2 SQIVND (reference sequence). This CDR3 has 13 residues. This record belongs to a study of cytomegalovirus exposure and HLA in healthy donors. Study observations and caveats: The study reported that TCR beta sequences accurately predicted HLA-A and HLA-B alleles in most subjects. TCR beta chain V- and J-gene trimming was linked, in a later analysis, to a missense variant in DCLRE1C. Investigators reported approximately 170 TCR beta chains as tied to cytomegalovirus. A later analysis, which compared TCR beta chains of equal frequency, found the HLA-associated ones more clonally expanded.

Researchers ran the PCR with 60 Vbeta and 13 Jbeta primers. TCRdb's table, derived via immunoSEQ multiplex PCR, lists solely in-frame clones and lacks some. The profile shows tens of thousands of clones, about three quarters of them singletons. The receptor comes from a male donor in good health and CMV-seronegative. The chain recombines TRBV19 with TRBJ2-1, with D maybe TRBD2 (6 bases). The sequenced sample was PBMCs. The CDR3 DNA reads TGTGCCAGTAGTTCGGGGGTTTACAATGAGCAGTTCTTC. Protein sequence: CASSSGVYNEQFF. The variable domain in full, completed from reference TRBV19 and TRBJ2-1, reads DGGITQSPKYLFRKEGQNVTLSCEQNLNHDAMYWYRQDPGQGLRLIYYSQIVNDFQKGDIAEGYSVSREKKESFPLTVTSAQKNPTAFYLCASSSGVYNEQFFGPGTRLTVL.